This T cell receptor (beta chain) was obtained from a study of control samples from healthy donors and cancer patients. Trimming removed 5 bases from V and 0 bases from J, with 11 bases in between. CDR1 and CDR2 (germline): MDHEN, SYDVKM. The CDR3 length is 15 residues. The method was immunoSEQ multiplex PCR; TCRdb's version includes in-frame clones alone and lacks a portion of them. Seen here are over 30,000 clones, roughly 86% observed once, and the top ten hold under 2%. The sample comprised PBMCs. This receptor was taken from a woman aged 40 to 55 with lung cancer. The chain links TRBV28 to TRBJ2-1; weak D call: TRBD2 (6 bases). The CDR3 DNA sequence: TGTGCCAGCAGTCTAGTGGGGGGCTCCTACAATGAGCAGTTCTTC. It is translated as CASSLVGGSYNEQFF.